This TCR beta chain was identified in a study of blood T cell repertoires in COVID-19. For the study at large: Acute and convalescent COVID-19 specimens originated in the United States, Italy and Spain. PBMCs, B-cell-depleted T cells, or T cells were the source of the cDNA or gDNA that made up the material.

V lost 3 bases and J lost 0; bases outside the gene matches: 9. From germline, CDR1 is SGHRS and CDR2 YFSETQ. The CDR3 totals 17 residues. Source study methods: Nucleated cell counts were estimated from reference gene primer amplification. TCRdb's table, derived via immunoSEQ multiplex PCR, lists solely in-frame clones and lacks some. That table supplies the V and J calls and clone size; D and trimming were determined from the DNA. The sample yields about 55,000 clones, roughly 83% seen once. The TCR was taken from a woman older than 75 with acute or convalescent COVID-19. The V and J genes are TRBV5-1 and TRBJ2-1, with TRBD2 matching over 7 bases. Input material: peripheral blood. The CDR3 DNA reads TGCGCCAGCAGCTCCTTGAGCGGGAAGAGCTCCTACAATGAGCAGTTCTTC. This codes for CASSSLSGKSSYNEQFF.